The 19 T cell receptor beta chains below were found in one sample sequenced in a study of cytomegalovirus exposure and HLA in healthy donors. The PCR employed 60 Vbeta primers together with 13 Jbeta primers. The table came from immunoSEQ multiplex PCR; TCRdb's copy has only in-frame clones and leaves some out. The sample yields some 210,000 clones, almost 80% seen once. Sequenced sample: PBMCs. Receptor source: a male donor in good health and CMV-seronegative.

The chain is built from TRBV10-2 and TRBJ1-1; D gene ambiguous. V was clipped by 0 bases and J by 11 bases, with 10 bases between them. CDR1 and CDR2 (germline): WSHSY, SAAADI. This CDR3 has 12 residues. This chain's CDR3 is CASSESGRSAFF. In DNA, the CDR3 is TGCGCCAGCAGTGAGTCGGGCAGATCTGCTTTCTTT.

This clone occurred a few times. The same CDR3 arises from other DNA sequences in this sample as well. The rearrangement links TRBV27 to TRBJ1-1, with TRBD1 matching 7 bases. CDR3 length: 14 amino acids. Trimming at V came to 0 bases and at J to 4 bases, leaving 2 bases not matched to a gene. Germline values: CDR1 MNHEY, CDR2 SMNVEV (reference sequence). The CDR3 DNA follows: TGTGCCAGCAGTTTATCAGGGGGCGGCACTGAAGCTTTCTTT. Amino acid sequence: CASSLSGGGTEAFF.

J is TRBJ2-1 and V is TRBV27; 15 nucleotides line up with TRBD2. V lost 4 bases and J lost 7; bases outside the gene matches: 5. The length of the CDR3 is 16 residues. Germline V gene data show CDR1 as MNHEY and CDR2 as SMNVEV (reference sequence). CDR3 bases: TGTGCCAGCAGTTCGGGACTAGCGGGAGGCGGAAATGAGCAGTTCTTC. It yields the protein CASSSGLAGGGNEQFF.

This chain joins TRBV6-5 and TRBJ1-1; unclear D gene. The germline V gene has CDR1 MNHEY and CDR2 SVGAGI. The V and J ends lost 2 bases and 0 bases respectively, with 7 bases between them. This CDR3 is 14 amino acids long. CDR3: CASSYGEVNTEAFF. CDR3 coding DNA: TGTGCCAGCAGTTACGGAGAGGTGAACACTGAAGCTTTCTTT.

The sample holds one count of this clone. This chain joins TRBV5-1 and TRBJ1-2; maybe TRBD1 (5 bases). The CDR3 extends over 12 amino acids. With 3 bases removed from V and 8 bases from J, the gap between germline ends came to 11 bases. In germline, CDR1 is SGHRS, CDR2 YFSETQ. DNA of the CDR3: TGCGCCAGCAGCTCGCAGGGTGACGGCTACACCTTC. Its translation: CASSSQGDGYTF.

The chain has TRBV28 and TRBJ1-1, with 7 positions matching TRBD1. V shed 6 bases and J 1 base; nucleotides not matched to a gene: 5. Germline CDR1 reads MDHEN; CDR2 reads SYDVKM. The CDR3 sequence is 14 residues long. CDR3 residues: CASSPGTANTEAFF. DNA for the CDR3: TGTGCCAGCAGCCCGGGGACAGCGAACACTGAAGCTTTCTTT.

This rearrangement joins TRBV30 to TRBJ1-6, with a tentative D call TRBD1 (6 bases). This CDR3 is built from 13 residues. Per the germline V gene, CDR1 is GTSNPN and CDR2 is SVGIG (reference sequence). Trimming took off 6 bases at V and 7 bases at J, with 13 bases between the two ends. CDR3 residues: CACRTAVNSPLHF. The CDR3 DNA sequence: TGTGCCTGCCGGACAGCCGTAAATTCACCCCTCCACTTT. The full variable domain, in which reference TRBV30 and TRBJ1-6 provide the parts outside the CDR3, is SQTIHQWPATLVQPVGSPLSLECTVEGTSNPNLYWYRQAAGRGLQLLFYSVGIGQISSEVPQNLSASRPQDRQFILSSKKLLLSDSGFYLCACRTAVNSPLHFGNGTRLTVT.

The chain recombines TRBV7-3 with TRBJ2-1, with 7 bases identical to TRBD2. From germline, CDR1 is SGHTA and CDR2 FQGTGA. V lost 1 base to trimming and J lost 5 bases; unmatched junction nucleotides: 2. The CDR3 is made up of 14 amino acids. The CDR3 DNA reads TGTGCCAGCAGCTTAAGCCGGGGGGACAATGAGCAGTTCTTC. Protein product: CASSLSRGDNEQFF.

The gene calls are TRBV19 and TRBJ1-5, with 7 bases identical to TRBD1. With V trimmed by 4 bases and J by 7 bases, 10 bases remained unmatched. CDR1 and CDR2 from the germline V gene are LNHDA and SQIVND (reference sequence). There are 15 residues in the CDR3. This chain's CDR3 is CASSSLDRVDQPQHF. The CDR3 bases are TGTGCCAGTAGTAGCCTCGACAGGGTAGACCAGCCCCAGCATTTT.

A word on this clone: One junction end does not reproduce the germline sequence, and a read error may be involved. The chain has TRBV10-3 and TRBJ2-7, with a weak D call TRBD2 (6 bases). Germline loops: CDR1 ENHRY, CDR2 SYGVKD. The CDR3 extends over 16 amino acids. CDR3 region: CAISGLASVSSYDQYF. CDR3 DNA: TGTGCCATCAGTGGATTAGCTAGCGTAAGCTCCTACGATCAGTACTTC.

This clone was recorded a few times. The V gene is TRBV27, the J gene TRBJ1-1; weak D call: TRBD1 (5 bases). This CDR3 has 14 residues. Germline V lookup: CDR1 MNHEY, CDR2 SMNVEV (reference sequence). V was shortened by 3 bases and J by 3 bases, with 11 bases between the two germline ends. CDR3 protein: CASSFSGGYTEAFF. CDR3 DNA: TGTGCCAGCAGTTTTTCCGGGGGTTACACTGAAGCTTTCTTT.

The chain is built from TRBV19 and TRBJ1-1; D call uncertain. V shed 4 bases and J shed 4 bases, with 10 bases lying between them. This CDR3 comprises 13 residues. From germline, CDR1 is LNHDA and CDR2 SQIVND (reference sequence). CDR3 region: CASSRGQRTEAFF. DNA for the CDR3: TGTGCCAGTAGTAGAGGGCAGCGCACTGAAGCTTTCTTT.

The genes are TRBV9 and TRBJ1-1; weak D call: TRBD1 (5 bases). This CDR3 comprises 15 residues. From germline, CDR1 is SGDLS and CDR2 YYNGEE. Trimming pared 2 bases from V and 1 base from J, leaving 12 bases between. The CDR3 bases are TGTGCCAGCAGCGTGAATCCGACAGCGAACACTGAAGCTTTCTTT. Translation: CASSVNPTANTEAFF.

The chain links TRBV25-1 to TRBJ2-5; 8 bases match TRBD1. The CDR3 runs to 15 residues. Germline values: CDR1 MGHDK, CDR2 SYGVNS. J lost 4 bases, V lost 5 bases, and 9 bases had no gene match. The CDR3 protein is CASSPRQGRAETQYF. The CDR3 DNA reads as TGTGCCAGCAGTCCACGACAGGGGCGGGCAGAGACCCAGTACTTC.

The gene calls are TRBV4-1 and TRBJ2-1; 10 bases are a match to TRBD2. CDR3 length: 16 amino acids. CDR1 is MGHRA, CDR2 YSYEKL, per germline. Trimming at V came to 6 bases and at J to 7 bases, leaving 12 bases not matched to a gene. The chain's CDR3 is CASRDEAGGPENEQFF. The CDR3 DNA is TGCGCCAGCAGAGACGAAGCGGGAGGGCCTGAGAATGAGCAGTTCTTC.

This clone occurred once. The V and J genes are TRBV2 and TRBJ1-4, with 8 bases fitting TRBD1. Looked up from germline, CDR1 is SNHLY and CDR2 is FYNNEI. V lost 10 bases and J lost 6; bases outside the gene matches: 7. The length of the CDR3 is 13 residues. In DNA, the CDR3 is TGTGCCACCTATGGGACAGGCGATGAAAAACTGTTTTTT. It translates to CATYGTGDEKLFF.

As to this clone: Relative to the germline gene, one junction end is altered; a read error may explain this. The chain couples TRBV7-9 to TRBJ2-3; D not resolved. Per the germline V gene, CDR1 is SEHNR and CDR2 is FQNEAQ (reference sequence). The CDR3 totals 14 residues. The CDR3 sequence is CSSSLRDFTDTQYF. CDR3 DNA: TGTTCCAGCAGCTTACGCGACTTCACAGATACGCAGTATTTT. The full variable domain, in which reference TRBV7-9 and TRBJ2-3 provide the parts outside the CDR3, is DTGVSQNPRHKITKRGQNVTFRCDPISEHNRLYWYRQTLGQGPEFLTYFQNEAQLEKSRLLSDRFSAERPKGSFSTLEIQRTEQGDSAMYLCSSSLRDFTDTQYFGPGTRLTVL.

V and J are TRBV27 and TRBJ2-3, with TRBD1 as a possible D gene (6 bases). The CDR3 has 16 residues. Germline V lookup: CDR1 MNHEY, CDR2 SMNVEV (reference sequence). Trimming took off 6 bases at V and 0 bases at J, with 16 bases between the two ends. CDR3 region: CASRPDRTLSTDTQYF. The CDR3 DNA follows: TGTGCCAGCAGGCCCGACAGGACCCTAAGCACAGATACGCAGTATTTT.

This chain links TRBV6-1 with TRBJ2-7, with D maybe TRBD2 (7 bases). V was cut by 3 bases and J by 3 bases, with 12 bases left in between. The CDR3 length is 14 residues. Germline V gene data show CDR1 as MNHNS and CDR2 as SASEGT. The CDR3 protein is CASSDGGGDYEQYF. The CDR3 bases are TGTGCCAGCAGTGACGGAGGGGGGGACTACGAGCAGTACTTC.